These 6 T cell receptor beta chains were sequenced from one sample in a study of blood T cell repertoires in COVID-19. Sequencing used immunoSEQ multiplex PCR; TCRdb keeps in-frame clones, though not all of them. The sample includes roughly 350,000 clones, about 90% of them seen just once. Specimen: peripheral blood. The receptors stem from a woman between 18 and 29 years old who had recovered from COVID-19.

The chain uses TRBV11-3 and TRBJ2-3; 13 bases are shared with TRBD2. The CDR3 totals 15 residues. J gave up 6 bases and V 7 bases, and 7 bases lay outside the gene matches. Germline-derived CDR1 and CDR2 are SGHNT and YENEEA. CDR3 coding DNA: TGTGCCAGCATCCGAGGACTAGCGGGGGAGGATACGCAGTATTTT. This sequence encodes CASIRGLAGEDTQYF.

The V and J genes are TRBV6-1 and TRBJ2-5, with 8 bases matching TRBD1. Trimming at V came to 3 bases and at J to 5 bases, leaving 5 bases not matched to a gene. The CDR3 extends over 14 amino acids. Germline CDR1 and CDR2: MNHNS and SASEGT. CDR3 region: CASSDLTGVETQYF. The CDR3 bases are TGTGCCAGCAGTGACCTGACAGGGGTGGAGACCCAGTACTTC.

This clone appeared once. The CDR3 spells CACRTSGPDTQYF. CDR3 nucleotides: TGTGCCTGCCGGACTAGCGGGCCAGATACGCAGTATTTT. The V and J genes are TRBV30 and TRBJ2-3; 11 positions agree with TRBD2. V gave up 6 bases and J gave up 4 bases; unmatched junction bases: 3. The CDR3 is 13 amino acids. The germline V gene encodes CDR1 GTSNPN and CDR2 SVGIG (reference sequence).

This clone appeared a single time. V is TRBV15 and J is TRBJ1-4, with D maybe TRBD1 (5 bases). Per germline, CDR1 LNHNV and CDR2 YYDKDF (reference sequence). This CDR3 region has 15 residues. Trimming left V 0 bases short and J 3 bases short, with 8 bases between. The CDR3 protein is CATSRDNRSNEKLFF. Written as DNA, the CDR3 is TGTGCCACCAGCAGAGATAACAGGTCTAATGAAAAACTGTTTTTT.

The chain uses TRBV15 and TRBJ2-5, with D maybe TRBD2 (6 bases). The germline CDR1 and CDR2 sequences are LNHNV and YYDKDF (reference sequence). Trimming pared 1 base from V and 3 bases from J, leaving 12 bases between. This CDR3 has 15 residues. The CDR3 nucleotides read TGTGCCACCAGCAGAGTATTAGCGGTTGAAGAGACCCAGTACTTC. Amino acid sequence: CATSRVLAVEETQYF.

This clone was counted once. This sequence joins TRBV10-2 and TRBJ2-5; a possible D gene is TRBD1 (5 bases). V was pared by 5 bases and J by 2 bases, with 18 bases between. The CDR3 extends over 16 amino acids. Per germline, CDR1 WSHSY and CDR2 SAAADI. CDR3 region: CASSHLMSGYQETQYF. CDR3 bases: TGCGCCAGCAGTCATCTTATGTCAGGGTATCAAGAGACCCAGTACTTC.